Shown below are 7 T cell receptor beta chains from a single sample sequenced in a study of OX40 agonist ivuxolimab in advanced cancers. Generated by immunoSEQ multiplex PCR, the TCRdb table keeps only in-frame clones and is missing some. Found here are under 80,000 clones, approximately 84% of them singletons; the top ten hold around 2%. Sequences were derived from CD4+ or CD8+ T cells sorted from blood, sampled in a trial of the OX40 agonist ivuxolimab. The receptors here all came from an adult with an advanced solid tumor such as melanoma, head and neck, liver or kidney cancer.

The CDR3 here is CSVPVAGYNEQFF. Here the CDR3 DNA reads TGCAGCGTTCCAGTGGCGGGATACAATGAGCAGTTCTTC. The genes are TRBV29-1 and TRBJ2-1; tentatively, D is TRBD2 (6 bases). The CDR3 is 13 amino acids. Germline CDR1 is SQVTM and CDR2 is ANQGSEA. V was pared by 5 bases and J by 4 bases, with 12 bases between.

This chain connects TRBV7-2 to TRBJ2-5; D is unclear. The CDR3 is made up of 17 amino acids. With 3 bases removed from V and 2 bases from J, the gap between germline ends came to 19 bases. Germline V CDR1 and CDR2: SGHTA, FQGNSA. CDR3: CASSLGPASSGQETQYF. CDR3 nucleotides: TGTGCCAGCAGCTTGGGCCCCGCATCTTCTGGGCAAGAGACCCAGTACTTC.

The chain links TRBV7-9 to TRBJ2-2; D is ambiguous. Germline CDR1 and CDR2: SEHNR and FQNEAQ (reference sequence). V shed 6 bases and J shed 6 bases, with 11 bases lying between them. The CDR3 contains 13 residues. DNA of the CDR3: TGTGCCAGCAGACTTGGCACCCCCGGGGAGCTGTTTTTT. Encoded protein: CASRLGTPGELFF.

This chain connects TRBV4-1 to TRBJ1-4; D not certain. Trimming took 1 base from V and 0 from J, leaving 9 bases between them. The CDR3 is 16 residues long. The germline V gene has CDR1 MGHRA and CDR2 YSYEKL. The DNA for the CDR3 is TGCGCCAGCAGCCAAGTCTACAGTTCAACTAATGAAAAACTGTTTTTT. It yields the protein CASSQVYSSTNEKLFF.

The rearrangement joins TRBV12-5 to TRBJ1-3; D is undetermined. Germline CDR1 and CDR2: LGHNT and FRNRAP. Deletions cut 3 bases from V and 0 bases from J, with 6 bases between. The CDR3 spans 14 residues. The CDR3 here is CASGFAGSGNTIYF. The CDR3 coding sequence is TGTGCTAGTGGTTTTGCCGGCTCTGGAAACACCATATATTTT.

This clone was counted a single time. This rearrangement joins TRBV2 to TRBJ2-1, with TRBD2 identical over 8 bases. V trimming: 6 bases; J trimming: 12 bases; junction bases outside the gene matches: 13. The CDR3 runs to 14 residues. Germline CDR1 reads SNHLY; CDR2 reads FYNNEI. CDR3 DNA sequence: TGTGCCAGCAGCTTTGTTTTAGCGGGATCAGCGCAGTTCTTC. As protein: CASSFVLAGSAQFF.

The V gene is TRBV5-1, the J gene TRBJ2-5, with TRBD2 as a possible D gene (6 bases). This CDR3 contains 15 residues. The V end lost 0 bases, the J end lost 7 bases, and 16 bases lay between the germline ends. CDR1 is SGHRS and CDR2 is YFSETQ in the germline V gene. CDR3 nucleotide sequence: TGCGCCAGCAGCTTGGATGGGCGGGGATGGGGGACCCAGTACTTC. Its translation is CASSLDGRGWGTQYF.